One sample yielded the 23 T cell receptor beta chains listed below, sequenced in a study of blood T cell repertoires in COVID-19. The repertoire was sequenced with immunoSEQ multiplex PCR; TCRdb's copy has only in-frame clones and lacks some. The repertoire includes around 80,000 clones, about 90% of them detected once, and approximately 5% sits in the top ten. The source material was peripheral blood. The source of these receptors is a woman aged 80 or older with acute or convalescent COVID-19.

The chain employs TRBV19 and TRBJ2-5; TRBD2 might be the D (5 bases). The length of the CDR3 is 13 residues. CDR1 LNHDA and CDR2 SQIVND come from the germline V gene (reference sequence). Trimming took off 5 bases at V and 5 bases at J, with 12 bases between the two ends. The CDR3 reads CASSAGVGETQYF. CDR3 sequence (DNA): TGTGCCAGTAGTGCCGGGGTTGGGGAGACCCAGTACTTC.

This chain links TRBV7-2 with TRBJ2-2, with 12 nucleotides matching TRBD2. V shed 1 base and J 3 bases; nucleotides not matched to a gene: 9. Germline CDR1 is SGHTA and CDR2 is FQGNSA. The CDR3 contains 19 residues. CDR3 DNA sequence: TGTGCCAGCAGCTTAGGTTTACTAGCGGGGGGATGGGACACCGGGGAGCTGTTTTTT. Translation: CASSLGLLAGGWDTGELFF. Supplemented by reference TRBV7-2 and TRBJ2-2, the full variable domain reads GAGVSQSPSNKVTEKGKDVELRCDPISGHTALYWYRQSLGQGLEFLIYFQGNSAPDKSGLPSDRFSAERTGGSVSTLTIQRTQQEDSAVYLCASSLGLLAGGWDTGELFFGEGSRLTVL.

This chain's CDR3 is CASSRRTGHGEKLFF. The CDR3 DNA is TGTGCCAGCAGCAGACGGACAGGGCACGGTGAAAAACTGTTTTTT. The rearrangement uses TRBV9 and TRBJ1-4; 8 bases match TRBD1. Germline loops: CDR1 SGDLS, CDR2 YYNGEE. J gave up 7 bases and V 4 bases, and 9 bases lay outside the gene matches. CDR3 length: 15 amino acids.

This clone was observed once. This sequence joins TRBV6-5 and TRBJ1-2; D possibly corresponds to TRBD1 (5 bases). Germline CDR1 MNHEY, CDR2 SVGAGI. V lost 6 bases and J lost 7, with 18 bases in between. CDR3 length equals 14 residues. CDR3 protein: CASRDQGRSGGYTF. CDR3 coding DNA: TGTGCCAGCAGGGACCAGGGAAGAAGTGGTGGCTACACCTTC.

This chain links TRBV5-1 with TRBJ1-2; 9 bases are a match to TRBD1. The V and J ends lost 3 bases and 3 bases, in that order; junction bases with no gene match: 6. The CDR3 contains 15 residues. The germline V gene encodes CDR1 SGHRS and CDR2 YFSETQ. The CDR3 DNA reads TGCGCCAGCAGCTCCTCCGGGACAGGGTACTATGGCTACACCTTC. Translating gives CASSSSGTGYYGYTF.

J is TRBJ1-3 and V is TRBV6-5; 12 nucleotides align to TRBD1. Germline CDR1 is MNHEY and CDR2 is SVGAGI. V lost 3 bases, J lost 6 bases, and 3 bases stayed unmatched. The CDR3 extends over 15 amino acids. CDR3 DNA sequence: TGTGCCAGCAGTTATGTGGGACAGGGGGCAAACACCATATATTTT. This translates into CASSYVGQGANTIYF.

The chain joins TRBV7-2 to TRBJ1-2; a possible D gene is TRBD1 (6 bases). V was trimmed by 0 bases and J by 4 bases, leaving 12 bases between them. In germline, CDR1 is SGHTA, CDR2 FQGNSA. The CDR3 sequence is 15 residues long. For the CDR3, the DNA is TGTGCCAGCAGCTTAGCGCTTACAGGGATCTATGGCTACACCTTC. Translated: CASSLALTGIYGYTF.

This clone has a single count. The rearrangement links TRBV2 to TRBJ2-7; the match to TRBD1 covers 7 bases. Germline trimming cut 2 bases from V and 0 bases from J; bases unmatched to any gene: 4. Germline CDR1 SNHLY, CDR2 FYNNEI. The CDR3 is made up of 15 amino acids. The CDR3 loop is CASSEQGVSSYEQYF. CDR3 in DNA: TGTGCCAGCAGTGAACAGGGGGTAAGCTCCTACGAGCAGTACTTC.

V usage is TRBV5-1 and J usage is TRBJ2-3; TRBD2 agrees at 9 bases. The germline V gene has CDR1 SGHRS and CDR2 YFSETQ. The CDR3 spans 17 residues. V was pared by 6 bases and J by 0 bases, with 11 bases of the junction left unmatched. For the CDR3, the DNA is TGCGCCAGCACCCTAAGCGGGGGGATTCCTAGCACAGATACGCAGTATTTT. Translated: CASTLSGGIPSTDTQYF.

The V and J genes are TRBV13 and TRBJ2-1; a possible D gene is TRBD2 (6 bases). The CDR3 loop spans 15 amino acids. V lost 5 bases and J 8 bases, leaving 19 bases between the germline ends. Per germline, CDR1 PRHDT and CDR2 FYEKMQ (reference sequence). In DNA, the CDR3 is TGTGCCAGCAGCCGCCTGGGACTCCCCGCGGATGAGCAGTTCTTC. Its protein is CASSRLGLPADEQFF. Looking up the rest from reference TRBV13 and TRBJ2-1 gives the full variable domain: AAGVIQSPRHLIKEKRETATLKCYPIPRHDTVYWYQQGPGQDPQFLISFYEKMQSDKGSIPDRFSAQQFSDYHSELNMSSLELGDSALYFCASSRLGLPADEQFFGPGTRLTVL.

The table lists this clone with a few counts. The gene calls are TRBV18 and TRBJ2-5, with D unresolved. The CDR3 loop spans 14 amino acids. Germline V lookup: CDR1 KGHSH, CDR2 LQKENI. V was cut by 3 bases and J by 0 bases, with 8 bases left in between. The CDR3 here is CASSPMRNQETQYF. In DNA form, the CDR3 reads TGTGCCAGCTCACCGATGCGTAACCAAGAGACCCAGTACTTC.

This CDR3 reads CASNPGGNTEAFF. In DNA form, the CDR3 reads TGTGCCAGCAACCCAGGTGGGAACACTGAAGCTTTCTTT. The chain joins TRBV12-3 or TRBV12-4 to TRBJ1-1; D not certain. V was cut by 7 bases and J by 1 base, with 10 bases left in between. There are 13 residues in the CDR3.

CDR3 nucleotides: TGTGCCACCAGCAGAGAGGGCGCGCTTCGCACAGATACGCAGTATTTT. Its translation: CATSREGALRTDTQYF. The chain has TRBV15 and TRBJ2-3; D is undetermined. V was clipped by 0 bases and J by 1 base, with 11 bases between them. Germline loops: CDR1 LNHNV, CDR2 YYDKDF (reference sequence). There are 16 residues in the CDR3.

The chain joins TRBV5-4 to TRBJ2-1; D remains ambiguous. The CDR3 is 13 amino acids. Germline CDR1 and CDR2: SGHNT and YYREEE (reference sequence). Trimming cost V 4 bases and J 8 bases, with 13 bases left between them. CDR3 loop: CASSPLYMDEQFF. The CDR3 DNA reads as TGTGCCAGCAGCCCCCTGTACATGGATGAGCAGTTCTTC.

V is TRBV25-1 and J is TRBJ2-5; 9 bases line up with TRBD2. With V trimmed by 1 base and J by 5 bases, 8 bases remained unmatched. Germline CDR1 reads MGHDK; CDR2 reads SYGVNS. CDR3 length: 16 residues. CDR3 in DNA: TGTGCCAGCAGTGAATGGGGCGCGGGGGGGCACGAGACCCAGTACTTC. Protein product: CASSEWGAGGHETQYF.

The gene calls are TRBV19 and TRBJ1-5; unclear D gene. Trimming took 3 bases from V and 6 from J, leaving 9 bases between them. CDR3 size: 13 residues. Germline lookup yields CDR1 LNHDA and CDR2 SQIVND (reference sequence). The CDR3 DNA sequence: TGTGCCAGTAGTATGAGAGGGAGTCAGCCCCAGCATTTT. Its translation is CASSMRGSQPQHF.

The chain recombines TRBV6-5 with TRBJ2-7, with D perhaps TRBD1 (5 bases). This CDR3 is built from 11 residues. The germline V and J ends were trimmed by 7 bases and 3 bases, with 7 bases remaining between them. Per germline, CDR1 MNHEY and CDR2 SVGAGI. The CDR3 spells CASKTGYEQYF. DNA of the CDR3: TGTGCCAGCAAAACAGGCTACGAGCAGTACTTC.

The genes are TRBV29-1 and TRBJ2-7, with 9 bases aligning to TRBD2. V shed 3 bases and J 3 bases; nucleotides not matched to a gene: 3. The V gene's germline CDR1 is SQVTM and CDR2 ANQGSEA. This CDR3 is 13 amino acids long. CDR3 DNA: TGCAGCGTTGATAGCGGGGGCCTCTACGAGCAGTACTTC. Translation: CSVDSGGLYEQYF.

This chain uses TRBV30 with TRBJ2-5, with 7 bases that match TRBD2. This CDR3 is 15 amino acids long. CDR1 is GTSNPN, CDR2 SVGIG, per germline (reference sequence). The V segment lost 0 bases and the J segment 0 bases; nucleotides outside the gene matches: 4. CDR3 nucleotides: TGTGCCTGGAGTGTTGAAGCGGGGAACCAAGAGACCCAGTACTTC. Translation: CAWSVEAGNQETQYF. Drawing the rest from reference TRBV30 and TRBJ2-5, the complete variable domain is SQTIHQWPATLVQPVGSPLSLECTVEGTSNPNLYWYRQAAGRGLQLLFYSVGIGQISSEVPQNLSASRPQDRQFILSSKKLLLSDSGFYLCAWSVEAGNQETQYFGPGTRLLVL.

The chain is built from TRBV7-3 and TRBJ2-1; 8 bases are shared with TRBD2. Germline values: CDR1 SGHTA, CDR2 FQGTGA. The CDR3 totals 17 residues. V lost 0 bases and J lost 5; bases outside the gene matches: 9. The CDR3 reads CASSLTFAGGIHNEQFF. CDR3 coding DNA: TGTGCCAGCAGCTTAACGTTTGCGGGAGGAATCCACAATGAGCAGTTCTTC.

The rearrangement links TRBV7-9 to TRBJ2-7; a weak D match, TRBD1 (5 bases). Germline assignment: CDR1 SEHNR and CDR2 FQNEAQ (reference sequence). The CDR3 has 12 residues. V gave up 5 bases and J gave up 5 bases, with 10 bases separating them. The CDR3 region has the DNA TGTGCCAGCAGCCCGACAGAGAACGAGCAGTACTTC. Its translation: CASSPTENEQYF.

The V and J genes are TRBV5-1 and TRBJ2-1, with D unresolved. CDR1 and CDR2 from the germline V gene are SGHRS and YFSETQ. Trimming stripped 1 base from V and 6 bases from J, with 11 bases between. This CDR3 is built from 14 residues. CDR3 sequence: CASSLFRSGNEQFF. In DNA form, the CDR3 reads TGCGCCAGCAGCTTGTTTAGATCGGGCAATGAGCAGTTCTTC.

DNA of the CDR3: TGTGCCAGCAGTTCCCAGGAGGGTCAGCCCCAGCATTTT. This codes for CASSSQEGQPQHF. This chain joins TRBV2 and TRBJ1-5; no firm D call. This CDR3 spans 13 amino acids. V gave up 5 bases and J gave up 6 bases, with 11 bases separating them. In germline, CDR1 is SNHLY, CDR2 FYNNEI. Variable domain in full (rest from reference TRBV2 and TRBJ1-5): EPEVTQTPSHQVTQMGQEVILRCVPISNHLYFYWYRQILGQKVEFLVSFYNNEISEKSEIFDDQFSVERPDGSNFTLKIRSTKLEDSAMYFCASSSQEGQPQHFGDGTRLSIL.